Each of the 3 T cell receptor beta chains below was sequenced from the same sample in a study of naive and memory T cell subsets. The beta constant-region primer was an equimolar mix of two oligonucleotides covering TRBC1 and TRBC2. TCRdb passed the UMI-ligation and nested PCR reads through MiXCR, listing each CDR3 protein once. The sample consists of around 40,000 distinct CDR3 sequences, about 14% of them appearing once. Sequenced input: effector memory CD4+ T cells from blood. Subset meaning: effector memory, CD45RA- CD27-. Receptors originate from a human donor in good health.

V and J are TRBV15 and TRBJ2-7, with unresolved D. V lost 0 bases and J 8 bases, leaving 11 bases between the germline ends. The germline CDR1 and CDR2 sequences are LNHNV and YYDKDF (reference sequence). This CDR3 region has 13 residues. The CDR3 loop is CATSRDTASQQYF. In DNA form, the CDR3 reads TGTGCCACCAGCAGAGATACCGCGTCGCAGCAGTACTTC. The whole variable domain, remainder taken from reference TRBV15 and TRBJ2-7, is DAMVIQNPRYQVTQFGKPVTLSCSQTLNHNVMYWYQQKSSQAPKLLFHYYDKDFNNEADTPDNFQSRRPNTSFCFLDIRSPGLGDTAMYLCATSRDTASQQYFGPGTRLTVT.

This clonotype was recorded at least ten times. V and J are TRBV20-1 and TRBJ2-3, with D perhaps given as TRBD1 or TRBD2 (6 bases each). The CDR3 spans 12 residues. Trimming stripped 3 bases from V and 5 bases from J, with 9 bases between. Germline V CDR1 and CDR2: DFQATT, SNEGSKA (reference sequence). Here the CDR3 DNA reads TGCAGTGCTAGGGAGGGGGGAGATACGCAGTATTTT. Translated: CSAREGGDTQYF.

The V and J genes are TRBV10-3 and TRBJ2-3; D call uncertain. Germline V gene lookup returns CDR1 ENHRY and CDR2 SYGVKD. Deletions cut 10 bases from V and 0 bases from J, with 11 bases between. The CDR3 runs 13 residues. The CDR3 protein is CATAESSTDTQYF. In DNA, the CDR3 is TGTGCCACCGCGGAGTCTAGCACAGATACGCAGTATTTT.